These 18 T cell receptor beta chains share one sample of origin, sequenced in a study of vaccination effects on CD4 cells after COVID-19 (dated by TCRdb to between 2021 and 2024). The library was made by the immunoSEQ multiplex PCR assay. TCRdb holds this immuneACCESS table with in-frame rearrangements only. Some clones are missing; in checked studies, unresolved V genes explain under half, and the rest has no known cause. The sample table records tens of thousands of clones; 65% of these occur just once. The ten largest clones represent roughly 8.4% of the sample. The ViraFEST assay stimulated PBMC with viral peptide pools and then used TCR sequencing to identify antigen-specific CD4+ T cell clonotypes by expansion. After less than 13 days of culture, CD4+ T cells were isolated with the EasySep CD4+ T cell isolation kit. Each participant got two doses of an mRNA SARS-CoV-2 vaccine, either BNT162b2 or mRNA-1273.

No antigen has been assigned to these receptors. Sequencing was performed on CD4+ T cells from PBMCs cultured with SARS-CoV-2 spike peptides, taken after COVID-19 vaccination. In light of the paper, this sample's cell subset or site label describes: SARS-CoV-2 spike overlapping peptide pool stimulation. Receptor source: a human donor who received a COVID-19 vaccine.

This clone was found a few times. The CDR3 DNA reads TGTGCCAGCAGCGAGACTAGCGGTACCTACAATGAGCAGTTCTTC. This encodes CASSETSGTYNEQFF. This chain joins TRBV9 and TRBJ2-1; 9 bases agree with TRBD2. The CDR3 runs to 15 residues. Germline CDR1 is SGDLS and CDR2 is YYNGEE. Losses at the gene ends were 3 bases for V and 2 bases for J; bases not matched to a gene: 3.

CDR3 nucleotide sequence: TGTGCCAGCAGCCAAGATTGGAAGGGGGTCGAGCAGTACTTC. Its translation: CASSQDWKGVEQYF. This chain joins TRBV14 and TRBJ2-7; D is perhaps TRBD1 (6 bases). This CDR3 is 14 amino acids long. Germline V gene data show CDR1 as SGHDN and CDR2 as FVKESK. V was cut by 0 bases and J by 6 bases, with 12 bases left in between.

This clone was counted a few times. The CDR3 loop is CASSERAGGMNTEAFF. The CDR3 DNA is TGTGCCAGCAGTGAAAGGGCAGGAGGCATGAACACTGAAGCTTTCTTT. The rearrangement uses TRBV6-1 and TRBJ1-1; D gene unclear. The CDR3 sequence is 16 residues long. The ends were cut back, 2 bases at V and 0 bases at J, with 13 bases in the middle. In germline, CDR1 is MNHNS, CDR2 SASEGT.

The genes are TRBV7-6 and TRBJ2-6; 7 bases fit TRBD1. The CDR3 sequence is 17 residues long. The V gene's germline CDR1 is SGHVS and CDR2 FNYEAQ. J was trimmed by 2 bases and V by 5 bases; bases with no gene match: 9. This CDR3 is CASSTPGGSPGANVLTF. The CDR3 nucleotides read TGTGCCAGCAGCACACCAGGGGGTTCTCCTGGGGCCAACGTCCTGACTTTC.

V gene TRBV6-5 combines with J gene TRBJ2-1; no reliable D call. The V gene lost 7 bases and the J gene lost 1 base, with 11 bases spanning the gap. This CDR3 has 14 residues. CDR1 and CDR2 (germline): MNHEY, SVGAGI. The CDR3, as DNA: TGTGCCAGCAAAGTGTCCAATTCCTACAATGAGCAGTTCTTC. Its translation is CASKVSNSYNEQFF.

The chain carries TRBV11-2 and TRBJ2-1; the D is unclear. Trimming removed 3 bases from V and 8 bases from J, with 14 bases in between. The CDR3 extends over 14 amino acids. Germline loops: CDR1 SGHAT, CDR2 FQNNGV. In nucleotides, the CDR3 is TGTGCCAGCAGCTTGTTCTTGGGCGGCGATGAGCAGTTCTTC. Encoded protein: CASSLFLGGDEQFF. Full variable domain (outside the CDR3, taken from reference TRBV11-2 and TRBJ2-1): EAGVAQSPRYKIIEKRQSVAFWCNPISGHATLYWYQQILGQGPKLLIQFQNNGVVDDSQLPKDRFSAERLKGVDSTLKIQPAKLEDSAVYLCASSLFLGGDEQFFGPGTRLTVL.

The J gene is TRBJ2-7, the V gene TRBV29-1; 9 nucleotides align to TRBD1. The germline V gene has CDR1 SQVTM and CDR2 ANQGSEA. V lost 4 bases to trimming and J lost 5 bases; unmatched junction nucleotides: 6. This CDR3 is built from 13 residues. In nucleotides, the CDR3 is TGCAGCGTTGCCCTCGACAGGGGGGACGAGCAGTACTTC. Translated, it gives CSVALDRGDEQYF.

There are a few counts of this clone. CDR3 in amino acids: CAISEENTGELFF. The CDR3 DNA reads TGTGCCATCAGTGAGGAAAACACCGGGGAGCTGTTTTTT. V and J are TRBV10-3 and TRBJ2-2, with D hard to call. CDR1 and CDR2 (germline): ENHRY, SYGVKD. The CDR3 has 13 residues. The V end was cut by 2 bases, the J end by 2 bases, with 3 bases between.

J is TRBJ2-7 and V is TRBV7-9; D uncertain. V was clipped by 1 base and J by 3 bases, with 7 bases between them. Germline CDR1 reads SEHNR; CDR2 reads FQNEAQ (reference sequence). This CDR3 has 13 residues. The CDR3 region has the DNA TGTGCCAGCAGCTTAGTCGAGGTCTACGAGCAGTACTTC. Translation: CASSLVEVYEQYF.

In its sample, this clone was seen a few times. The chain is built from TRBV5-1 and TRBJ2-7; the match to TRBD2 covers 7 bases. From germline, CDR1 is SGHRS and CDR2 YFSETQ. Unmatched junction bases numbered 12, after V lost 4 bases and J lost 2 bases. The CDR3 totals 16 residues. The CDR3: CASSLVGGSLPYEQYF. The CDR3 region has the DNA TGCGCCAGCAGCCTGGTGGGGGGGTCTCTTCCCTACGAGCAGTACTTC.

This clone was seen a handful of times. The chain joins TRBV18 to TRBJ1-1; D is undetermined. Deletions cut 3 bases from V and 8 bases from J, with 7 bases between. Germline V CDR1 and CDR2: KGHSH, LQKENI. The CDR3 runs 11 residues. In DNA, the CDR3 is TGTGCCAGCTCACCTGTTCCCGAAGCTTTCTTT. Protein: CASSPVPEAFF.

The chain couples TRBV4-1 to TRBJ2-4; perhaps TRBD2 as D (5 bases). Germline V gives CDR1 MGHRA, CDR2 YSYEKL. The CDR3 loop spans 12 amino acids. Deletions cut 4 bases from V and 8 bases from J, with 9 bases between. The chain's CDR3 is CASSPLGDIQYF. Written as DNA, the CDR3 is TGCGCCAGCAGCCCCTTGGGAGACATTCAGTACTTC.

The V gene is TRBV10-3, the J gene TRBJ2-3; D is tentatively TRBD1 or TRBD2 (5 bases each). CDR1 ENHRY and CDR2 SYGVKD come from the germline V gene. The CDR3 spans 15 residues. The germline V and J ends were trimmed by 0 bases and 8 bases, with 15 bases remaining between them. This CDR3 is CAISESGERKGTQYF. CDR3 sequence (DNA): TGTGCCATCAGTGAGTCGGGGGAGCGTAAGGGTACGCAGTATTTT.

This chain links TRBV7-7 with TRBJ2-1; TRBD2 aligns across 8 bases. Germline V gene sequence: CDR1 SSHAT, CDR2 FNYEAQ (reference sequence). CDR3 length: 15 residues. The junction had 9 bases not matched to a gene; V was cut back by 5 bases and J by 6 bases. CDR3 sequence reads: CASSPGTSSLNEQFF. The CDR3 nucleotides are TGTGCCAGCAGCCCGGGGACTAGTTCTCTCAATGAGCAGTTCTTC.

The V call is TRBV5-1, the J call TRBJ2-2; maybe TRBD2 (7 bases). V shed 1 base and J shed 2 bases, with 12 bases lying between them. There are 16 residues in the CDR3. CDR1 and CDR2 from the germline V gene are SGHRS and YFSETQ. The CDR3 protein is CASSLFGGANTGELFF. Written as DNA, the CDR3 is TGCGCCAGCAGCTTGTTTGGGGGGGCAAACACCGGGGAGCTGTTTTTT.

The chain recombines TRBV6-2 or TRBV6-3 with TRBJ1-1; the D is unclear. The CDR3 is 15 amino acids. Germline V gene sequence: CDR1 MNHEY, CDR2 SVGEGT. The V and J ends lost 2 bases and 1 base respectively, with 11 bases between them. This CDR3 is CASSYRNPGNTEAFF. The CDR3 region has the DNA TGTGCCAGCAGTTACAGGAACCCTGGGAACACTGAAGCTTTCTTT.

CDR3 nucleotide sequence: TGTGCCACTCAGAAGGCCACCCAAGAGACCCAGTACTTC. Amino acid sequence: CATQKATQETQYF. The gene calls are TRBV24-1 and TRBJ2-5, with D unclear. In germline, CDR1 is KGHDR, CDR2 SFDVKD. The CDR3 spans 13 residues. V was trimmed by 10 bases and J by 1 base, leaving 12 bases between them.

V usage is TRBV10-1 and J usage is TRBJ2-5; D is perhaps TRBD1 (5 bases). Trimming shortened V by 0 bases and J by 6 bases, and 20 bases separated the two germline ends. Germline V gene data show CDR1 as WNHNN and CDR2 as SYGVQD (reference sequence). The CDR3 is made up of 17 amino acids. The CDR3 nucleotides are TGCGCCAGCAGTGAGTCGTTTTTCGGACACCAGCCTCAGACCCAGTACTTC. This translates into CASSESFFGHQPQTQYF.